Listed here is a single T cell receptor beta chain. Recruits, aged roughly 18 to 90 years, lived in 25 or so US areas. Participants had their cohort set by participant-reported clinical history. Repertoires were generated with immunoSEQ multiplex PCR, while TCRdb's copy carries only in-frame clones and drops some. The sample lists about 270,000 clones, about 90% occurring once. The data are from a study of blood T cell repertoires in COVID-19. On the study more broadly: Nucleic acid was either cDNA or gDNA, and it came from T cells, B-cell-depleted T cells, or PBMCs.

The germline CDR1 and CDR2 sequences are SNHLY and FYNNEI. This CDR3 contains 15 residues. Trimming pared 4 bases from V and 0 bases from J, leaving 13 bases between. The sample comprised PBMCs or T cells enriched from blood (not recorded which). The chain joins TRBV2 to TRBJ2-7; D gene ambiguous. This receptor was taken from a woman in her 30s with acute COVID-19. CDR3 loop: CASSASGQPSYEQYF. CDR3 coding DNA: TGTGCCAGCAGTGCAAGTGGCCAACCCTCCTACGAGCAGTACTTC.